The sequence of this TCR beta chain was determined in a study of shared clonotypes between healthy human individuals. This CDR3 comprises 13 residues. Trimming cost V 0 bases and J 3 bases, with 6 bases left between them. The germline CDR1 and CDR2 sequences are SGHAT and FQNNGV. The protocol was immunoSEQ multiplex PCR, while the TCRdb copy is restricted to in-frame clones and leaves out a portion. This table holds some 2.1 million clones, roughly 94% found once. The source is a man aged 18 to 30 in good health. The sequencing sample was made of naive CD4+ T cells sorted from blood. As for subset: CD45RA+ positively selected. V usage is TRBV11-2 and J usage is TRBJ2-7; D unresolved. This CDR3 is CASSLDAFYEQYF. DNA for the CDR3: TGTGCCAGCAGCTTAGATGCATTCTACGAGCAGTACTTC. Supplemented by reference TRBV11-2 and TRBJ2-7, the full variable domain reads EAGVAQSPRYKIIEKRQSVAFWCNPISGHATLYWYQQILGQGPKLLIQFQNNGVVDDSQLPKDRFSAERLKGVDSTLKIQPAKLEDSAVYLCASSLDAFYEQYFGPGTRLTVT.